The clone carrying this TCR beta chain appeared many times. As an off-target read in a library built for alpha chains, this beta chain has a frequency of little significance. A unique molecular identifier was carried by every single TCR cDNA molecule. Each CDR3 protein gets one entry after TCRdb re-called the 5' RACE reads with MiXCR. The table shows some 14,000 distinct CDR3 sequences, with around 5% occurring only once. Time point here: sample taken at primary tumor resection. Whole RNA, isolated from tumor, nontumor lung or frozen PBMC, was sequenced without prior sorting. Samples came from roughly 72 TRACERx patients with untreated early-stage lung cancer. This entry belongs to a study of spatial heterogeneity in lung cancer. Whole-study context: Beta-chain sequences were consistently detected more often than alpha-chain sequences. The library had UMIs, and each TCR and UMI pair averaged more than ten raw reads.

Here the sequenced sample was lung tumor tissue, taken at surgery. This receptor was obtained from a human donor with early-stage non-small cell lung cancer.

The CDR3 nucleotides read TGCGCCACTTTGAAGACAGACACCTTCTACGAGCAGTACGTC. Amino acid sequence: CATLKTDTFYEQYV. This rearrangement joins TRBV5-1 to TRBJ2-7; tentatively, D is TRBD1 (5 bases). Looked up from germline, CDR1 is SGHRS and CDR2 is YFSETQ. V gave up 9 bases and J gave up 3 bases, with 19 bases separating them. The CDR3 sequence is 14 residues long.